This TCR beta chain was recovered during a study of blood T cell repertoires in COVID-19. V lost 1 base to trimming and J lost 3 bases; unmatched junction nucleotides: 0. The germline gives CDR1 LGHNA, CDR2 YNFKEQ. CDR3 length: 15 amino acids. Clones were read by immunoSEQ multiplex PCR, and TCRdb kept only the in-frame ones, dropping some. In the table there are approximately 25,000 clones, under 95% of which are singletons. The sequenced material came from peripheral blood. The chain joins TRBV4-2 to TRBJ2-1, with 10 bases lining up with TRBD1. The receptor comes from a man between 65 and 80 years old with active COVID-19. CDR3 sequence: CASSQGTGGYNEQFF. The CDR3 region has the DNA TGTGCCAGCAGCCAAGGGACAGGGGGCTACAATGAGCAGTTCTTC.